This T cell receptor (beta chain) was captured by sequencing in a study of molecular identifiers for immune sequencing clone quantification. Study information: The replicate experiment used RNA from 20,000 or 100,000 naive CD8 cells. This RNA was split into five aliquots, and four of them were sequenced.

The length of the CDR3 is 15 residues. V lost 4 bases, J lost 8 bases, and 8 bases stayed unmatched. Germline CDR1 is LNHDA and CDR2 is SQIVND (reference sequence). The authors sorted naive CD8 T cells as CD8+CD4-CCR7+CD45RA+. TCRdb recomputed calls from the PCR reads with MiXCR, one row per CDR3 protein. The sample includes more than 550,000 distinct CDR3 sequences, 25% of them seen just once. The sequencing sample was made of naive CD8+ T cells from blood, with Jurkat cell RNA spiked in. The subset is: FACS-sorted CD8+CD4-CCR7+CD45RA+ naive T cells. The sequence was obtained from a human donor in good health. Some libraries in this study had Jurkat cell RNA spiked in. V is TRBV19 and J is TRBJ1-4; TRBD1 matches 9 bases. The CDR3, as DNA: TGTGCCAGTAGTAGCTGGACAGGGGCGGAGGAAAAACTGTTTTTT. It specifies CASSSWTGAEEKLFF.